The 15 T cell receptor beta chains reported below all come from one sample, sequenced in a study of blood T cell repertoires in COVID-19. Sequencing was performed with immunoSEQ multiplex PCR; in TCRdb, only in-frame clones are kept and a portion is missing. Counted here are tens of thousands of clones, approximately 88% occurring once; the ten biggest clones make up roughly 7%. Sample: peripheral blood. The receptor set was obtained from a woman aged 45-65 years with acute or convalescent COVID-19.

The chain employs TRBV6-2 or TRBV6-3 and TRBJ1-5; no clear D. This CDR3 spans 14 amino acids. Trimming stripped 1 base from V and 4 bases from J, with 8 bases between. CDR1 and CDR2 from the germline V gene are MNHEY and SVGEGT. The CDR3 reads CASSYLAVNQPQHF. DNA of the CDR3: TGTGCCAGCAGTTACTTGGCGGTAAATCAGCCCCAGCATTTT.

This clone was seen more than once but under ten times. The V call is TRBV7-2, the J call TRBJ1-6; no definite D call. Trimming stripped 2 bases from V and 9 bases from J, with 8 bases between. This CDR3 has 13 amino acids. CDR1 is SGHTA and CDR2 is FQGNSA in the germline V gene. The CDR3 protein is CASSLPGGSPLHF. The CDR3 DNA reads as TGTGCCAGCAGCTTACCAGGAGGTTCACCCCTCCACTTT.

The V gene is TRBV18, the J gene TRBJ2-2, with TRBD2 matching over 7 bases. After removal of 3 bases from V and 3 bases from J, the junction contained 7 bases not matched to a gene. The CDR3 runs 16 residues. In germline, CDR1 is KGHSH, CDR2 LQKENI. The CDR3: CASSPRGGSDTGELFF. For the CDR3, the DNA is TGTGCCAGCTCACCGCGCGGGGGATCGGACACCGGGGAGCTGTTTTTT.

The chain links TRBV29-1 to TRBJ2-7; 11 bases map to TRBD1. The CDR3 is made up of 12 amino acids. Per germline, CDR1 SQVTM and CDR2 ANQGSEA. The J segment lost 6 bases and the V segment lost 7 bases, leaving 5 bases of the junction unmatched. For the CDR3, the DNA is TGCAGCGGCTGGACAGGGGGCGGCGAGCAGTACTTC. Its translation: CSGWTGGGEQYF.

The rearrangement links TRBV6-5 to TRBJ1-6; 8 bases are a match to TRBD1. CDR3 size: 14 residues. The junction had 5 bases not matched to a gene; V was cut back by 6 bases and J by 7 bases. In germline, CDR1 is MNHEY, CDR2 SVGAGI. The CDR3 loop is CASSLRTGNSPLHF. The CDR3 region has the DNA TGTGCCAGCAGCCTACGGACAGGGAATTCACCCCTCCACTTT.

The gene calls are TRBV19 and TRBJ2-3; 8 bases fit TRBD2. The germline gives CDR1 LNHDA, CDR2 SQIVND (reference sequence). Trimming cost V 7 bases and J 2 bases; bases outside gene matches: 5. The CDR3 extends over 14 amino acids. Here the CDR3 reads CASKSLAATDTQYF. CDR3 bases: TGTGCCAGTAAATCACTAGCGGCCACAGATACGCAGTATTTT.

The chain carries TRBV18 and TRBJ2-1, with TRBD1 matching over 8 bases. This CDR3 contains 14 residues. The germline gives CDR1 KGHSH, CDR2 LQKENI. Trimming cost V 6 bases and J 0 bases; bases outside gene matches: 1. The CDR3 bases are TGTGCCAGCTCCGACAGGGGCTCCTACAATGAGCAGTTCTTC. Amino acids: CASSDRGSYNEQFF.

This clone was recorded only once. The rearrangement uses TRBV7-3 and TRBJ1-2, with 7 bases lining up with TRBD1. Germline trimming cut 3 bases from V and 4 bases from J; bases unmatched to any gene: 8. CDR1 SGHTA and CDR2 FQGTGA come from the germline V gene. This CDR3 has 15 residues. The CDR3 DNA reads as TGTGCCAGCAGCTTGGGCCCAGGGGGGACCTATGGCTACACCTTC. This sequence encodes CASSLGPGGTYGYTF.

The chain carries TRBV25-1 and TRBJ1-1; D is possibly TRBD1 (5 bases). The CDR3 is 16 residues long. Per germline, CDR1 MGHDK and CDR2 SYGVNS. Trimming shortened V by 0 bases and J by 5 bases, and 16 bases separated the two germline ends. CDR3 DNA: TGTGCCAGCAGTGAATATAAAGGGGTAATGGGGACTGAAGCTTTCTTT. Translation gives CASSEYKGVMGTEAFF.

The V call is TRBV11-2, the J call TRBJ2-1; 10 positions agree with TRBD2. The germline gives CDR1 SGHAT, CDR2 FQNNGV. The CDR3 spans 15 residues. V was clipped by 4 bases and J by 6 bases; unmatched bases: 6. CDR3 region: CASSSSSGSFNEQFF. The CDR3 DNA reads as TGTGCCAGCAGCTCCTCTAGCGGGAGTTTCAATGAGCAGTTCTTC.

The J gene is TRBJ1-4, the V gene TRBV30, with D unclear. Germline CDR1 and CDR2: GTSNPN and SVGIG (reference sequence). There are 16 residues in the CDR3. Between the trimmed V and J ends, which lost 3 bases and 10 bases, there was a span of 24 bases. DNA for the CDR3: TGTGCCTGGAGCGAGGCAGGCAATCGGGGATTTGGAAAACTGTTTTTT. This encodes CAWSEAGNRGFGKLFF.

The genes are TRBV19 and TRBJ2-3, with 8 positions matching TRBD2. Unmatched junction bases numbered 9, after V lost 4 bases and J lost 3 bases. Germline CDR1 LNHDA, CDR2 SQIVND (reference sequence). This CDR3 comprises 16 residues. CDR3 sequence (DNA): TGTGCCAGTAGTAAAGGAACCGGGGGGGGAACAGATACGCAGTATTTT. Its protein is CASSKGTGGGTDTQYF.

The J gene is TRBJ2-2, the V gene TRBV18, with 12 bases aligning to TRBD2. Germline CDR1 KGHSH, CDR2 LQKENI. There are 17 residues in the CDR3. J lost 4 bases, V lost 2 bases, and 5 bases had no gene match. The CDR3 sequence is CASSPRLAGVSTGELFF. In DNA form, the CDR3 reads TGTGCCAGCTCACCAAGACTAGCGGGAGTTAGCACCGGGGAGCTGTTTTTT.

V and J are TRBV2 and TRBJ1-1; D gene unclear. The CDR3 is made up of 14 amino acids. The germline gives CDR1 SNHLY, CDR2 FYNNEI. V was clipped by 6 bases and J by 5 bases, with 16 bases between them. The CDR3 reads CASRVQTSGTEAFF. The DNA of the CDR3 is TGTGCCAGCAGGGTACAGACCTCGGGGACTGAAGCTTTCTTT.

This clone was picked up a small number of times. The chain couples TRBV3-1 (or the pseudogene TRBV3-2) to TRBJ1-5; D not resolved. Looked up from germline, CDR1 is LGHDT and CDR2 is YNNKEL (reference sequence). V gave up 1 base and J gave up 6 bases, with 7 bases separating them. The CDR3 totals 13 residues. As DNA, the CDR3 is TGTGCCAGCAGCCAAGTGTCGGGTCAGCCCCAGCATTTT. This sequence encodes CASSQVSGQPQHF.